The rows below give T cell receptor beta chains drawn from one sample of a study of OX40 agonist ivuxolimab in advanced cancers. Produced via immunoSEQ multiplex PCR; TCRdb's table is partial and in-frame only. The table lists approximately 48,000 clones, more than 75% of them singletons. Sequences were derived from CD4+ or CD8+ T cells sorted from blood, sampled in a trial of the OX40 agonist ivuxolimab. Receptors were obtained from an adult with an advanced solid tumor such as melanoma, head and neck, liver or kidney cancer. Both conserved end residues are part of each CDR3. D genes are given only for firm matches.

V	D	J	DNA	CDR3
TRBV27	.	TRBJ2-7	TGTGCCAGCAGCCCAGCGTTCCCCTACGAGCAGTACTTC	CASSPAFPYEQYF
TRBV5-6	TRBD2	TRBJ2-1	TGTGCCAGCAGCTTGGAATTTACTAGCGGGATCTCCTACAATGAGCAGTTCTTC	CASSLEFTSGISYNEQFF
TRBV7-9	.	TRBJ2-2	TGTGCCAGCAGCCCATCCGGAGGTACCACCGGGGAGCTGTTTTTT	CASSPSGGTTGELFF
TRBV27	.	TRBJ1-5	TGTGCCAGCAGGGCCGGGTCCCATAATCAGCCCCAGCATTTT	CASRAGSHNQPQHF
TRBV4-2	TRBD2	TRBJ2-7	TGTGCCAGCAGCCAAGTGGGGGGGAGCTCCTACGAGCAGTACTTC	CASSQVGGSSYEQYF
TRBV5-4	.	TRBJ2-1	TGTGCCAGCAGCTTGGACGGCAGCTCCAATGAGCAGTTCTTC	CASSLDGSSNEQFF
TRBV19	.	TRBJ1-1	TGTGCCAGTAGTATATCTGGAACTCAGGGAGCTTTCTTT	CASSISGTQGAFF
TRBV27	TRBD1	TRBJ2-7	TGTGCCAGCAGTTTAATGGGACAGGGGGCCTTCTACGAGCAGTACTTC	CASSLMGQGAFYEQYF
TRBV7-2	TRBD1	TRBJ2-3	TGTGCCAGCAGCTCTCCACCGACAGGGACAGATACGCAGTATTTT	CASSSPPTGTDTQYF
TRBV27	.	TRBJ2-1	TGTGCCAGCAGTTTATCGGGGAGGGGCAGGGGAGGCGATGAGCAGTTCTTC	CASSLSGRGRGGDEQFF
TRBV19	.	TRBJ2-5	TGTGCCAGTAGTATTCCCGGGGACTCCCCCGAGACCCAGTACTTC	CASSIPGDSPETQYF
TRBV4-3	TRBD1	TRBJ2-7	TGCGCCAGCAGCCAAGGACCGGGACAGGGGAACGAGCAGTACTTC	CASSQGPGQGNEQYF
TRBV19	TRBD1	TRBJ1-2	TGTGCCAGTACCGCCGGGACAGGGGTCGGCTACACCTTC	CASTAGTGVGYTF
TRBV4-1	.	TRBJ2-7	TGCGCCAGCAGTCCATCGACCTCCTACGAGCAGTACTTC	CASSPSTSYEQYF
TRBV5-1	TRBD1	TRBJ2-7	TGCGCCAGCAGCTTTATCCCCCCGGGACAGGGCCAATACGAGCAGTACTTC	CASSFIPPGQGQYEQYF
TRBV30	.	TRBJ1-4	TGTGCCTGGAGTCCTTTGGGGCTAGCTAATGAAAAACTGTTTTTT	CAWSPLGLANEKLFF